This is a list of T cell receptor beta chains from one sample in a study of breast tumors, draining lymph nodes, adjacent tissues. TCRdb ran MiXCR on the multiplex PCR reads and lists one entry per CDR3 protein. Of around 14,000 distinct CDR3 sequences in the sample, roughly 55% were seen once. Sequencing input: tumor-adjacent breast tissue. Receptor source: a female donor with breast cancer. Some clones in this sample may be carry-over from other donors' samples. The CDR3 runs from the conserved cysteine through the conserved F or W. Each record gives: CDR3 length, V gene, D gene, clone size, J gene, CDR3 DNA, CDR3 protein. D genes are given only for firm matches. The size of a clone is reported for some rows only, either as once, few or many, or as a class for expanded clones.

cdr3_length: 13; v_call: TRBV20-1; d_call: -; clone_size: -; j_call: TRBJ1-2; cdr3_nt: TGCAGTGCTAGCCTAACCGTTAACTATGGCTACACCTTC; cdr3_aa: CSASLTVNYGYTF
cdr3_length: 15; v_call: TRBV19; d_call: -; clone_size: -; j_call: TRBJ1-4; cdr3_nt: TGTGCCAGTAGTATCGTCGGGACAACTAATGAAAAACTGTTTTTT; cdr3_aa: CASSIVGTTNEKLFF
cdr3_length: 12; v_call: TRBV5-6; d_call: -; clone_size: -; j_call: TRBJ2-1; cdr3_nt: TGTGCCAGCAGCTTTGGCTTCCAGGAGCAGTTCTTC; cdr3_aa: CASSFGFQEQFF
cdr3_length: 14; v_call: TRBV20-1; d_call: -; clone_size: few; j_call: TRBJ1-2; cdr3_nt: TGCAGTGCTAGCGGCGGGGGCGAAGTCGGTGGCTACACCTTC; cdr3_aa: CSASGGGEVGGYTF
cdr3_length: 14; v_call: TRBV2; d_call: -; clone_size: -; j_call: TRBJ2-5; cdr3_nt: TGTGCCAGCAGTGCCCAGCGTTACCAAGAGACCCAGTACTTC; cdr3_aa: CASSAQRYQETQYF
cdr3_length: 15; v_call: TRBV3-1; d_call: TRBD1; clone_size: many; j_call: TRBJ2-7; cdr3_nt: TGTGCCAGCAGCCACGAGAGACAGGGAAACTACGAGCAGTACTTC; cdr3_aa: CASSHERQGNYEQYF
cdr3_length: 15; v_call: TRBV7-2; d_call: TRBD1; clone_size: medium-sized; j_call: TRBJ2-7; cdr3_nt: TGTGCCAGCAGCTCTCCGCGGACAGGGATATACGAGCAGTACTTC; cdr3_aa: CASSSPRTGIYEQYF
cdr3_length: 12; v_call: TRBV5-6; d_call: -; clone_size: medium-sized; j_call: TRBJ1-6; cdr3_nt: TGTGCCAGCAGCTTGTTGGGGACACCCCTCCACTTT; cdr3_aa: CASSLLGTPLHF
cdr3_length: 15; v_call: TRBV6-1; d_call: -; clone_size: many; j_call: TRBJ2-2; cdr3_nt: TGTGCCAGCAGTGAAAGGCGGGGATACACCGGGGAGCTGTTTTTT; cdr3_aa: CASSERRGYTGELFF
cdr3_length: 16; v_call: TRBV5-8; d_call: -; clone_size: many; j_call: TRBJ2-1; cdr3_nt: TGTGCCAGCAGCTTGGCGGGGGGACATAACTACAATGAGCAGTTCTTC; cdr3_aa: CASSLAGGHNYNEQFF
cdr3_length: 16; v_call: TRBV19; d_call: -; clone_size: medium-sized; j_call: TRBJ1-5; cdr3_nt: TGTGCCAGTAGTTCCCATGGGGGGATCGGCAATCAGCCCCAGCATTTT; cdr3_aa: CASSSHGGIGNQPQHF
cdr3_length: 14; v_call: TRBV5-5; d_call: -; clone_size: -; j_call: TRBJ1-6; cdr3_nt: TGTGCCAGCAGCTTGTCACAGACGGGTTCACCCCTCCACTTT; cdr3_aa: CASSLSQTGSPLHF
cdr3_length: 15; v_call: TRBV2; d_call: -; clone_size: -; j_call: TRBJ1-6; cdr3_nt: TGTGCCAGCAGCCTGCAGGGCATCGATAATTCACCCCTCCACTTT; cdr3_aa: CASSLQGIDNSPLHF
cdr3_length: 14; v_call: TRBV28; d_call: -; clone_size: many; j_call: TRBJ2-7; cdr3_nt: TGTGCCAGCAGTTTTGTTGCGGCAAGTGGCGAGCAGTACTTC; cdr3_aa: CASSFVAASGEQYF
cdr3_length: 15; v_call: TRBV2; d_call: -; clone_size: medium-sized; j_call: TRBJ1-2; cdr3_nt: TGTGCCAGCAGTGCATGGGGACGGGATCTCTATGGCTACACCTTC; cdr3_aa: CASSAWGRDLYGYTF
cdr3_length: 15; v_call: TRBV2; d_call: -; clone_size: many; j_call: TRBJ2-5; cdr3_nt: TGTGCCAGCAGTTCCGGGATAGGGGTCCAAGAGACCCAGTACTTC; cdr3_aa: CASSSGIGVQETQYF